The entry that follows covers one T cell receptor (beta chain) sequence. The antigen is unknown. TCRdb reworked the 5' RACE reads into one entry per CDR3 protein, no DNA. This sample contains under 500,000 distinct CDR3 sequences. These data originate in a study of T cells expressing NK-cell markers. At the level of the study: The authors sequenced eight donors, of whom seven were HCMV-seropositive and one was seronegative. Study-level results: Whether expanded NKG2C-expressing T cell clones recognize HCMV is unknown. Of the CD8+ T cell pool in about 6 donors, roughly 1.0-8% was accounted for by dominant NKG2C+ clonotypes.

The receptor's source is a woman aged 18 to 75 in good health. The sample consisted of blood T cells: a sorted CD56 or NKG2C T cell subset, CD4+ or CD8+ T cells, or bulk PBMC T cells (not recorded which).

The CDR3 here is CASIPFGNEQFF. The J gene is TRBJ2-1, the V gene TRBV6-1. The germline V gene has CDR1 MNHNS and CDR2 SASEGT. The CDR3 is 12 amino acids.